The TCR beta chain under discussion was sequenced for a study of T cell responses to AZD1222 COVID-19 vaccine. Measured with immunoSEQ multiplex PCR; TCRdb has only the in-frame clones, and not every one. The sample holds tens of thousands of clones, 80% seen once. Some second doses came at about 4 weeks and others at about 12 weeks; these were pooled. V lost 5 bases and J 0 bases, leaving 11 bases between the germline ends. This CDR3 comprises 15 residues. Germline V gene sequence: CDR1 MDHEN, CDR2 SYDVKM. Worth noting for this clone: Its cognate antigen is unknown.

Study findings and constraints: Mapped onto spike, vaccine-associated CD4 TCRs spanned it and were dominant at 160-218 and 743-854.

The origin of this receptor is an adult who received the AZD1222 COVID-19 vaccine. The chain uses TRBV28 and TRBJ1-3; D not certain. The sample in question was peripheral blood, obtained 28 days after the second AZD1222 dose. CDR3 loop: CASSGSDNSGNTIYF. In nucleotides, the CDR3 is TGTGCCAGCAGTGGTAGTGATAACTCTGGAAACACCATATATTTT.